This T cell receptor (beta chain) was obtained from a study of T cell changes during pregnancy in multiple sclerosis (dated by TCRdb to about 2019). With regard to the full study: The study examined how the T cell repertoire changed over the course of pregnancy in women with multiple sclerosis.

Note on this clone: Its target antigen remains unknown. No much larger clonotype is one base removed from it; base qualities were not supplied.

Inclusive of the bounding cysteine and phenylalanine, the CDR3 is 16 residues long. The sequence is cut down to CDR3 DNA, 48 bases in frame from base 1. Via the germline V gene, CDR1 is SGDLS and CDR2 YYNGEE. Germline trimming: 0 bases from V, 5 bases from J; junction bases outside gene matches: 9. To prepare the library, the immunoSEQ multiplex PCR assay was applied. TCRdb obtained this table from immuneACCESS and retained in-frame rearrangements with V and J assigned. These tables miss some clones; where compared with another copy, unresolved V genes account for less than half of the shortfall, and the remainder is unexplained. The table for this sample lists 95,000 to 100,000 clones; 92% of them were counted only once. The ten largest clones take up 2% to 3% of the sample.

This chain joins TRBV9 to TRBJ2-5, and TRBD2 matches 8 of the central bases. The specimen was peripheral blood, collected after pregnancy. The receptor's source is a female donor in good health, enrolled as a control in a pregnancy study. The DNA sequence is given as TGTGCCAGCAGCGTAGGACCCTGGCGGGAGGCGGAGACCCAGTACTTC. This sequence encodes CASSVGPWREAETQYF.